This T cell receptor beta chain was obtained from a study of blood T cell repertoires in COVID-19. Study-level information: Acute and convalescent COVID-19 specimens originated in the United States, Italy and Spain. Nucleic acid was either cDNA or gDNA, and it came from T cells, B-cell-depleted T cells, or PBMCs.

Authors' methods: Estimates of nucleated cell counts were drawn from the amplification of reference gene primers. The method was immunoSEQ multiplex PCR; TCRdb's version includes in-frame clones alone and lacks a portion of them. D and trimming come from the DNA, and the V and J calls and clone size come from that table. The sample has fewer than 250,000 clones; just under 85% are singletons. Germline values: CDR1 SEHNR, CDR2 FQNEAQ (reference sequence). The CDR3 runs 15 residues. The V gene lost 5 bases and the J gene lost 0 bases, with 11 bases spanning the gap. The sequence derives from a woman aged 50 to 60 with active or convalescent COVID-19. The sequencing input was peripheral blood. The chain recombines TRBV7-9 with TRBJ1-3, with D tentatively TRBD1 (5 bases). CDR3 bases: TGTGCCAGCAGCCAGGGACTCGACTCTGGAAACACCATATATTTT. Translation: CASSQGLDSGNTIYF.